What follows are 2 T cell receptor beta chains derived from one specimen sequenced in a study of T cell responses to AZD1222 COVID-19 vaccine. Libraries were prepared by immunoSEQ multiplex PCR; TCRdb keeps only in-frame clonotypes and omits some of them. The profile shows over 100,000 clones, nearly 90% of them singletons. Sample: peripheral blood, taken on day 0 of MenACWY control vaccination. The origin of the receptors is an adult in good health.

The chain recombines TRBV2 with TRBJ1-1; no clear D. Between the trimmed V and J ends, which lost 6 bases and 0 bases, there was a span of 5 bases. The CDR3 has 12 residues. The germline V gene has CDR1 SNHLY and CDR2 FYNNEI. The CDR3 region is CASRPVNTEAFF. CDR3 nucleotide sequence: TGTGCCAGCAGGCCGGTGAACACTGAAGCTTTCTTT.

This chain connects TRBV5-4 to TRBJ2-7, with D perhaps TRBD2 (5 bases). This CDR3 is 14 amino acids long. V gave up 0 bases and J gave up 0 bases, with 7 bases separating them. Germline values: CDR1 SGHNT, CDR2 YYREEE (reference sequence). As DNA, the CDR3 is TGTGCCAGCAGCTTGGGGGAGAGCTCCTACGAGCAGTACTTC. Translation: CASSLGESSYEQYF.